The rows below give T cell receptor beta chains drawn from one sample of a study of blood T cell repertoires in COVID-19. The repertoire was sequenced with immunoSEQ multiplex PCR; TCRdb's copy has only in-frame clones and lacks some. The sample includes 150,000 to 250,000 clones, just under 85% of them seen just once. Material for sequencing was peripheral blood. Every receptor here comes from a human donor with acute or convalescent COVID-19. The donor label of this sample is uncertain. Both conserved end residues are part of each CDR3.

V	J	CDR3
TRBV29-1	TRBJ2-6	CSVWAAEVAGANVLTF
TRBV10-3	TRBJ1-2	CAISQGQGIGYTF
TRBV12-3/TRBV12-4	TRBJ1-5	CASSLGPDQPQHF
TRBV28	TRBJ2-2	CASRLSGRGSGELFF
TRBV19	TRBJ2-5	CASSPGQGQTQYF
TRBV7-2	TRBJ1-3	CASSSTGSPGNTIYF
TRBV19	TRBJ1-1	CASSISGGGTEAFF
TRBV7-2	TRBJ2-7	CASSLGFRGGEQYF
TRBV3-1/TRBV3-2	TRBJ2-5	CASSQGRRSGSGETQYF
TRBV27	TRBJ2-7	CASSLEVGQYDEQYF